The 18 T cell receptor beta chains given below trace back to one sample, sequenced in a study of cytomegalovirus exposure and HLA in healthy donors. PCR involved 60 Vbeta and 13 Jbeta primers. Method: immunoSEQ multiplex PCR; TCRdb's copy keeps in-frame clones and lacks some. The sample has about 150,000 clones, around four fifths seen once. Material for sequencing was PBMCs. These receptors all come from a man younger than 30 in good health and CMV-seronegative.

The genes are TRBV6-5 and TRBJ2-1; 9 nucleotides align to TRBD2. The CDR3 spans 16 residues. Unmatched junction bases numbered 7, after V lost 3 bases and J lost 4 bases. From germline, CDR1 is MNHEY and CDR2 SVGAGI. The CDR3 nucleotides are TGTGCCAGCAGTTATGTTAGCGGGAGAAGGTACAATGAGCAGTTCTTC. Its translation is CASSYVSGRRYNEQFF.

The chain is built from TRBV6-6 and TRBJ2-1; 11 bases agree with TRBD1. Germline V CDR1 and CDR2: MNHNY, SVGAGI (reference sequence). Losses at the gene ends were 10 bases for V and 8 bases for J; bases not matched to a gene: 10. This CDR3 has 14 amino acids. For the CDR3, the DNA is TGTGCCACCGGTACCGGACAGGGGGCCTATGAGCAGTTCTTC. It translates to CATGTGQGAYEQFF.

J is TRBJ2-3 and V is TRBV2; D might be TRBD2 (5 bases). The CDR3 has 13 residues. Trimming stripped 5 bases from V and 3 bases from J, with 9 bases between. CDR1 is SNHLY, CDR2 FYNNEI, per germline. The CDR3 DNA reads as TGTGCCAGCAGTACGAGGGCTACAGATACGCAGTATTTT. Translation: CASSTRATDTQYF.

The V and J genes are TRBV5-6 and TRBJ2-1; D is unclear. This CDR3 contains 18 residues. V was pared by 0 bases and J by 7 bases, with 23 bases between. Germline V gene sequence: CDR1 SGHDT, CDR2 YYEEEE. DNA for the CDR3: TGTGCCAGCAGCTTGGGGTCTGGTCCAGGAACCTTTAGAAATGAGCAGTTCTTC. It is translated as CASSLGSGPGTFRNEQFF.

The genes are TRBV19 and TRBJ2-7; no definite D call. CDR1 and CDR2 from the germline V gene are LNHDA and SQIVND (reference sequence). The V end lost 6 bases, the J end lost 7 bases, and 13 bases lay between the germline ends. The CDR3 has 12 amino acids. The CDR3 DNA reads TGTGCCAGTAGCAGACCCGGAGAGGAGCAGTACTTC. It is translated as CASSRPGEEQYF.

The chain has TRBV5-1 and TRBJ2-2, with TRBD1 as a possible D gene (7 bases). This CDR3 comprises 14 residues. The V end was cut by 0 bases, the J end by 6 bases, with 9 bases between. Per the germline V gene, CDR1 is SGHRS and CDR2 is YFSETQ. In nucleotides, the CDR3 is TGCGCCAGCAGCTTGGCCAGGGGGGCCGGGGAGCTGTTTTTT. It encodes CASSLARGAGELFF.

This chain uses TRBV28 with TRBJ2-5, with D possibly being TRBD2 (5 bases). This CDR3 has 15 residues. Germline V lookup: CDR1 MDHEN, CDR2 SYDVKM. V lost 5 bases and J 1 base, leaving 14 bases between the germline ends. DNA of the CDR3: TGTGCCAGCAGTCCCCGGCGGAGGAGCCAAGAGACCCAGTACTTC. Its translation is CASSPRRRSQETQYF.

The chain uses TRBV2 and TRBJ2-1; a possible D gene is TRBD1 (5 bases). CDR3 size: 12 residues. With 6 bases removed from V and 6 bases from J, the gap between germline ends came to 9 bases. The germline CDR1 and CDR2 sequences are SNHLY and FYNNEI. CDR3 DNA sequence: TGTGCCAGCAGCATCCAGGGCAATGAGCAGTTCTTC. This translates into CASSIQGNEQFF.

V is TRBV6-6 and J is TRBJ2-3; D unclear. The germline V gene encodes CDR1 MNHNY and CDR2 SVGAGI (reference sequence). This CDR3 region has 12 residues. Trimming cost V 2 bases and J 7 bases, with 7 bases left between them. CDR3 protein: CASSYRGHTQYF. In DNA, the CDR3 is TGTGCCAGCAGTTACCGCGGCCATACGCAGTATTTT.

This chain connects TRBV5-4 to TRBJ1-6; perhaps TRBD1 as D (5 bases). Germline CDR1 reads SGHNT; CDR2 reads YYREEE (reference sequence). Trimming pared 4 bases from V and 5 bases from J, leaving 10 bases between. This CDR3 comprises 14 residues. CDR3 DNA sequence: TGTGCCAGCAGCCCAGGGATTGATAATTCACCCCTCCACTTT. Translation: CASSPGIDNSPLHF. Drawing the rest from reference TRBV5-4 and TRBJ1-6, the complete variable domain is ETGVTQSPTHLIKTRGQQVTLRCSSQSGHNTVSWYQQALGQGPQFIFQYYREEENGRGNFPPRFSGLQFPNYSSELNVNALELDDSALYLCASSPGIDNSPLHFGNGTRLTVT.

V usage is TRBV6-1 and J usage is TRBJ2-1; TRBD1 is a possible D gene (6 bases). Trimming pared 6 bases from V and 8 bases from J, leaving 17 bases between. Germline V gene sequence: CDR1 MNHNS, CDR2 SASEGT. This CDR3 contains 14 residues. The CDR3 reads CASRKTGALDEQFF. CDR3 DNA: TGTGCCAGCAGGAAGACAGGCGCTTTAGATGAGCAGTTCTTC.

The chain couples TRBV27 to TRBJ2-5; a possible D gene is TRBD1 (5 bases). Germline values: CDR1 MNHEY, CDR2 SMNVEV (reference sequence). The V gene lost 4 bases and the J gene lost 7 bases, with 19 bases spanning the gap. The CDR3 is made up of 15 amino acids. CDR3 loop: CASSSIRQQGGTQYF. CDR3 bases: TGTGCCAGCAGTTCAATCCGACAGCAGGGCGGGACCCAGTACTTC.

The genes are TRBV29-1 and TRBJ2-7; TRBD2 aligns across 9 bases. Germline V CDR1 and CDR2: SQVTM, ANQGSEA. V was pared by 7 bases and J by 2 bases, with 6 bases of the junction left unmatched. This CDR3 spans 13 amino acids. Here the CDR3 reads CSAETSGTYEQYF. CDR3 nucleotides: TGCAGCGCCGAGACTAGCGGCACCTACGAGCAGTACTTC.

The V and J genes are TRBV11-3 and TRBJ2-3; 16 bases line up with TRBD2. The CDR3 loop spans 17 amino acids. The V segment lost 5 bases and the J segment 7 bases; nucleotides outside the gene matches: 9. Germline CDR1 SGHNT, CDR2 YENEEA. In nucleotides, the CDR3 is TGTGCCAGCAGCACAACGGGGACTAGCGGGAGGGCCAATACGCAGTATTTT. Translating it yields CASSTTGTSGRANTQYF.

CDR3 sequence (DNA): TGTGCCAGCAGTTATGGGGACAGGGGCAACGAGCAGTACTTC. Translating it yields CASSYGDRGNEQYF. The chain has TRBV27 and TRBJ2-7; 10 bases fit TRBD1. Germline CDR1 MNHEY, CDR2 SMNVEV (reference sequence). This CDR3 has 14 amino acids. The V gene end was trimmed by 4 bases and the J gene end by 5 bases; junction bases not matched to a gene: 5.

CDR3 sequence (DNA): TGCGCCAGCAGCCCTTTGACAGGGAAAGAGACCGGGGAGCTGTTTTTT. It encodes CASSPLTGKETGELFF. The chain combines TRBV4-3 with TRBJ2-2; 7 nucleotides align to TRBD1. The V gene end was trimmed by 4 bases and the J gene end by 5 bases; junction bases not matched to a gene: 10. The CDR3 covers 16 residues. Germline CDR1 reads LGHNA; CDR2 reads YSLEER.

This clone showed up just once. V is TRBV30 and J is TRBJ2-1; 8 bases are a match to TRBD1. With 0 bases clipped from V and 3 bases from J, the junction kept 4 bases outside the gene matches. Germline V lookup: CDR1 GTSNPN, CDR2 SVGIG (reference sequence). CDR3 length: 15 residues. CDR3 sequence: CAWSVTGGYYNEQFF. The CDR3 DNA reads as TGTGCCTGGAGTGTAACAGGGGGTTACTACAATGAGCAGTTCTTC.

The sample holds one count of this clone. The rearrangement links TRBV27 to TRBJ1-6, with D perhaps TRBD1 (5 bases). Deletions cut 10 bases from V and 6 bases from J, with 13 bases between. The CDR3 spans 13 residues. Germline-derived CDR1 and CDR2 are MNHEY and SMNVEV (reference sequence). CDR3: CATRGLGNSPLHF. The CDR3 nucleotides are TGTGCCACTAGGGGTCTGGGTAATTCACCCCTCCACTTT.